This is a list of T cell receptor beta chains from one sample in a study of T cell responses to AZD1222 COVID-19 vaccine. Sequenced by immunoSEQ multiplex PCR; TCRdb stores in-frame clones only, minus some. Of about 190,000 clones in the sample, around 89% were seen once. The sample here was peripheral blood, taken on day 0 of AZD1222 vaccination. The receptors shown here come from an adult in good health. Each CDR3 is given with its conserved first and last residue. The order of the fields is V gene, clone size, D gene, J gene, CDR3 DNA, CDR3 protein. D genes are given only for firm matches. Clone size is not always given. Where it is, it says once, few, many or a class for expanded clones.

v_gene: TRBV6-1; abundance: -; d_gene: -; j_gene: TRBJ2-7; CDR3nt: TGTGCCAGCAGTGAAGCCTACCACTCCGAGGTCTCGGAGCAGTACTTC; CDR3aa: CASSEAYHSEVSEQYF
v_gene: TRBV4-3; abundance: -; d_gene: -; j_gene: TRBJ2-7; CDR3nt: TGCGCCAGCAGCCAAGATCTGTCACCTACCTACGAGCAGTACTTC; CDR3aa: CASSQDLSPTYEQYF
v_gene: TRBV5-6; abundance: -; d_gene: -; j_gene: TRBJ2-3; CDR3nt: TGTGCCAGCAGCGTGATGGAACCCCCATATAAGTATTTT; CDR3aa: CASSVMEPPYKYF
v_gene: TRBV6-5; abundance: -; d_gene: TRBD1; j_gene: TRBJ2-7; CDR3nt: TGTGCCAGCAGTCCCCGACAGGGGGGTTACGAGCAGTACTTC; CDR3aa: CASSPRQGGYEQYF
v_gene: TRBV5-4; abundance: -; d_gene: TRBD1; j_gene: TRBJ1-2; CDR3nt: TGTGCCAGCAGCTCGAGGACAGGGGCCAACTATGGCTACACCTTC; CDR3aa: CASSSRTGANYGYTF
v_gene: TRBV7-9; abundance: -; d_gene: TRBD1; j_gene: TRBJ2-7; CDR3nt: TGTGCCAGCAGCTTTATGCGGGACAGGGTCTCCTACGAGCAGTACTTC; CDR3aa: CASSFMRDRVSYEQYF
v_gene: TRBV6-5; abundance: -; d_gene: -; j_gene: TRBJ2-5; CDR3nt: TGTGCCAGCGGAGTGGGGGAGACCCAGTACTTC; CDR3aa: CASGVGETQYF
v_gene: TRBV7-9; abundance: -; d_gene: TRBD2; j_gene: TRBJ2-5; CDR3nt: TGTGCCAGCAGCTCTGTACCTAGCGGGGTGGAGACCCAGTACTTC; CDR3aa: CASSSVPSGVETQYF
v_gene: TRBV7-3; abundance: -; d_gene: TRBD1; j_gene: TRBJ2-1; CDR3nt: TGTGCCAGCAGCTTAACGGGTGCAGGGGGCGCCTACAATGAGCAGTTCTTC; CDR3aa: CASSLTGAGGAYNEQFF
v_gene: TRBV6-5; abundance: once; d_gene: TRBD2; j_gene: TRBJ2-7; CDR3nt: TGTGCCAGCAGTTACTCGAGGAGGGGAGGGTACGAGCAGTACTTC; CDR3aa: CASSYSRRGGYEQYF
v_gene: TRBV4-3; abundance: -; d_gene: -; j_gene: TRBJ2-1; CDR3nt: TGCGCCAGCAGCCAAGAGGCCCGCGAATCTGAGCAGTTCTTC; CDR3aa: CASSQEARESEQFF
v_gene: TRBV13; abundance: -; d_gene: TRBD1; j_gene: TRBJ1-2; CDR3nt: TGTGCCAGCAGCCTCCCTCCCGGGACAGACTACGCCCGCAACTATGGCTACACCTTC; CDR3aa: CASSLPPGTDYARNYGYTF
v_gene: TRBV27; abundance: -; d_gene: -; j_gene: TRBJ1-2; CDR3nt: TGTGCCAGCAGTTTACGAAAAACAAGACAGTTCAGGCTAGCTGACTATGGCTACACCTTC; CDR3aa: CASSLRKTRQFRLADYGYTF
v_gene: TRBV4-1; abundance: -; d_gene: -; j_gene: TRBJ1-1; CDR3nt: TGCGCCAGCAGCCAAGACTCAGGGTCAGGGGCTGAAGCTTTCTTT; CDR3aa: CASSQDSGSGAEAFF
v_gene: TRBV29-1; abundance: -; d_gene: -; j_gene: TRBJ2-7; CDR3nt: TGCAGCGTTGAGACGGGAACCTACGAGCAGTACTTC; CDR3aa: CSVETGTYEQYF
v_gene: TRBV14; abundance: -; d_gene: -; j_gene: TRBJ1-2; CDR3nt: TGTGCCAGCAGCCAAGGTCGACCGAGGTCGGGCTACACCTTC; CDR3aa: CASSQGRPRSGYTF
v_gene: TRBV29-1; abundance: -; d_gene: -; j_gene: TRBJ2-2; CDR3nt: TGCAGCGCCTCCGATCCCGACAGGTCGGCAAACACCGGGGAGCTGTTTTTT; CDR3aa: CSASDPDRSANTGELFF
v_gene: TRBV9; abundance: -; d_gene: -; j_gene: TRBJ1-2; CDR3nt: TGTGCCAGCAGCGGAGACCCGAAAGAGTCAGGATCCCGACTCCTCTATGGCTACACCTTC; CDR3aa: CASSGDPKESGSRLLYGYTF
v_gene: TRBV6-1; abundance: -; d_gene: TRBD2; j_gene: TRBJ2-3; CDR3nt: TGTGCCAGCAGTGAACCGACTAGCGGGGGGGTTGGAGATACGCAGTATTTT; CDR3aa: CASSEPTSGGVGDTQYF
v_gene: TRBV30; abundance: once; d_gene: -; j_gene: TRBJ1-5; CDR3nt: TGTGCCTGGAGTGCCAGGGCGGATCAGCCCCAGCATTTT; CDR3aa: CAWSARADQPQHF
v_gene: TRBV30; abundance: -; d_gene: TRBD1; j_gene: TRBJ1-5; CDR3nt: TGTGCCTGGAGTAAACAGGGGATTCAGCCCCAGCATTTT; CDR3aa: CAWSKQGIQPQHF
v_gene: TRBV6-1; abundance: -; d_gene: TRBD1; j_gene: TRBJ2-5; CDR3nt: TGTGCCAGCAGTGCCCGGGACAGGGGGCGCCAGCAGACCCAGTACTTC; CDR3aa: CASSARDRGRQQTQYF
v_gene: TRBV5-4; abundance: -; d_gene: -; j_gene: TRBJ2-2; CDR3nt: TGTGCCAGCAGCTTGTGGAGGGGGGACACCGGGGAGCTGTTTTTT; CDR3aa: CASSLWRGDTGELFF
v_gene: TRBV6-5; abundance: -; d_gene: TRBD1; j_gene: TRBJ1-3; CDR3nt: TGTGCCAGCGGGGCGACAGGGGGCTTTGGAAACACCATATATTTT; CDR3aa: CASGATGGFGNTIYF
v_gene: TRBV5-1; abundance: -; d_gene: -; j_gene: TRBJ2-4; CDR3nt: TGCGCCAGCAGCTTGGCCGACCGAGACCGGAACATTCAGTACTTC; CDR3aa: CASSLADRDRNIQYF
v_gene: TRBV7-8; abundance: -; d_gene: -; j_gene: TRBJ1-6; CDR3nt: TGTGCCAGCAGCTTAGTGTTCGGAAATAATTCACCCCTCCACTTT; CDR3aa: CASSLVFGNNSPLHF
v_gene: TRBV6-4; abundance: few; d_gene: -; j_gene: TRBJ2-3; CDR3nt: TGTGCCAGCAGTGAACGGGGGATGGCTCACACAGATACGCAGTATTTT; CDR3aa: CASSERGMAHTDTQYF
v_gene: TRBV10-1; abundance: -; d_gene: -; j_gene: TRBJ1-2; CDR3nt: TGCGCCAGCAGTTCAGGAGCATATGGCTACACCTTC; CDR3aa: CASSSGAYGYTF
v_gene: TRBV7-3; abundance: -; d_gene: TRBD1; j_gene: TRBJ2-5; CDR3nt: TGTGCCAGCAGCTCCTACGCAGGGGGCGGCGAGACCCAGTACTTC; CDR3aa: CASSSYAGGGETQYF
v_gene: TRBV14; abundance: -; d_gene: TRBD2; j_gene: TRBJ2-3; CDR3nt: TGTGCCAGCAGCCAAGATTTACAAGGGAGGGCCACAGATACGCAGTATTTT; CDR3aa: CASSQDLQGRATDTQYF
v_gene: TRBV7-3; abundance: -; d_gene: TRBD1; j_gene: TRBJ1-1; CDR3nt: TGTGCCAGCAGCTTAAGTCCCCCTGGGACAGGGATCGACACTGAAGCTTTCTTT; CDR3aa: CASSLSPPGTGIDTEAFF
v_gene: TRBV3-1/TRBV3-2; abundance: -; d_gene: -; j_gene: TRBJ1-4; CDR3nt: TGTGCCAGCAGCCTCTCACAGCAGGGCACGGGTGAAAAACTGTTTTTT; CDR3aa: CASSLSQQGTGEKLFF
v_gene: TRBV4-2; abundance: -; d_gene: TRBD2; j_gene: TRBJ2-7; CDR3nt: TGTGCCAGCAGCCTTGGACTAGCTTCGGACGAGCAGTACTTC; CDR3aa: CASSLGLASDEQYF
v_gene: TRBV6-5; abundance: -; d_gene: TRBD1; j_gene: TRBJ1-6; CDR3nt: TGTGCCGCTTCAGGACAGGGAGATTCACCCCTCCACTTT; CDR3aa: CAASGQGDSPLHF
v_gene: TRBV7-9; abundance: -; d_gene: -; j_gene: TRBJ1-2; CDR3nt: TGTGCCAGCAGCCGACGCGGGCGAGCTAACTATGGCTACACCTTC; CDR3aa: CASSRRGRANYGYTF
v_gene: TRBV6-2/TRBV6-3; abundance: once; d_gene: -; j_gene: TRBJ1-2; CDR3nt: TGTGCCAGCAGTAAGAGACAGATAGAGAGCACGTCTGGCTACACCTTC; CDR3aa: CASSKRQIESTSGYTF
v_gene: TRBV4-3; abundance: few; d_gene: TRBD1; j_gene: TRBJ2-7; CDR3nt: TGCGCCAGCAGCCCACGTGGACAGGGGAGCGACGAGCAGTACTTC; CDR3aa: CASSPRGQGSDEQYF
v_gene: TRBV12-3/TRBV12-4; abundance: -; d_gene: -; j_gene: TRBJ1-1; CDR3nt: TGTGCCAGCAGTTTAGTGGGGAACACTGAAGCTTTCTTT; CDR3aa: CASSLVGNTEAFF
v_gene: TRBV19; abundance: -; d_gene: TRBD1; j_gene: TRBJ2-1; CDR3nt: TGTGCCAGTAGTATAGGGACAGGGGCCGAAAGCTCCTACAATGAGCAGTTCTTC; CDR3aa: CASSIGTGAESSYNEQFF
v_gene: TRBV3-1/TRBV3-2; abundance: -; d_gene: -; j_gene: TRBJ2-3; CDR3nt: TGTGCCAGCAGCCCCCCCCCGGGGGTCAGCACAGATACGCAGTATTTT; CDR3aa: CASSPPPGVSTDTQYF
v_gene: TRBV11-2; abundance: -; d_gene: TRBD2; j_gene: TRBJ2-4; CDR3nt: TGTGCCAGCAGCCCCCTACTAGCGGGGGTTGGTAACATTCAGTACTTC; CDR3aa: CASSPLLAGVGNIQYF
v_gene: TRBV9; abundance: -; d_gene: TRBD1; j_gene: TRBJ1-2; CDR3nt: TGTGCCAGCAGCGTAGGGACAGGGGGCAGCCCGTATGGCTACACCTTC; CDR3aa: CASSVGTGGSPYGYTF
v_gene: TRBV2; abundance: -; d_gene: -; j_gene: TRBJ2-7; CDR3nt: TGTGCCAGCAGACGGGAGAGGGAGGACGAGCAGTACTTC; CDR3aa: CASRREREDEQYF
v_gene: TRBV13; abundance: -; d_gene: TRBD1; j_gene: TRBJ2-3; CDR3nt: TGTGCCAGCAGCCCACGCCAGGGGGCCGGGGATACGCAGTATTTT; CDR3aa: CASSPRQGAGDTQYF
v_gene: TRBV7-9; abundance: -; d_gene: TRBD1; j_gene: TRBJ2-1; CDR3nt: TGTGCCAGCAGCTTAAATCGACAGGGCGGTGAGCAGTTCTTC; CDR3aa: CASSLNRQGGEQFF
v_gene: TRBV27; abundance: -; d_gene: -; j_gene: TRBJ1-2; CDR3nt: TGTGCCAGCAGCCCGAATGACGCACGAGGAGGCTACACCTTC; CDR3aa: CASSPNDARGGYTF
v_gene: TRBV5-4; abundance: -; d_gene: -; j_gene: TRBJ2-5; CDR3nt: TGTGCCAGCAGCATAGGGGGGTACCAAGAGACCCAGTACTTC; CDR3aa: CASSIGGYQETQYF
v_gene: TRBV5-1; abundance: -; d_gene: -; j_gene: TRBJ2-3; CDR3nt: TGCGCCAGCAGCCCGACACGACACACAGATACGCAGTATTTT; CDR3aa: CASSPTRHTDTQYF
v_gene: TRBV6-6; abundance: -; d_gene: -; j_gene: TRBJ1-3; CDR3nt: TGTGCCAGTAATGAAGGGGCTGGAAACACCATATATTTT; CDR3aa: CASNEGAGNTIYF
v_gene: TRBV27; abundance: -; d_gene: -; j_gene: TRBJ2-2; CDR3nt: TGTGCCAGCAGTTTGTCCGGGATCAACACCGGGGAGCTGTTTTTT; CDR3aa: CASSLSGINTGELFF
v_gene: TRBV7-2; abundance: -; d_gene: TRBD1; j_gene: TRBJ2-1; CDR3nt: TGTGCCAGCAGCCACCGGGACAGGGAATTAAATGAGCAGTTCTTC; CDR3aa: CASSHRDRELNEQFF
v_gene: TRBV6-6; abundance: -; d_gene: TRBD2; j_gene: TRBJ2-3; CDR3nt: TGTGCCAGCAGAGAAACTAGCGGGGATACAGATACGCAGTATTTT; CDR3aa: CASRETSGDTDTQYF
v_gene: TRBV5-1; abundance: -; d_gene: -; j_gene: TRBJ2-5; CDR3nt: TGCGCCAGCAGCAAAGGACCAGTCGGTGAAGAGACCCAGTACTTC; CDR3aa: CASSKGPVGEETQYF
v_gene: TRBV9; abundance: once; d_gene: TRBD1; j_gene: TRBJ1-1; CDR3nt: TGTGCCAGCAGCGTTAGACAGGGGGCGTACACTGAAGCTTTCTTT; CDR3aa: CASSVRQGAYTEAFF
v_gene: TRBV19; abundance: -; d_gene: TRBD1; j_gene: TRBJ1-1; CDR3nt: TGTGCCAGTAGTAAATTGACAGGGACTACTCTCTCGGGGACTGAAGCTTTCTTT; CDR3aa: CASSKLTGTTLSGTEAFF